This passage covers 4 T cell receptor beta chains from one sample sequenced in a study of Ad26.COV2.S vaccination and SARS-CoV-2 variants (dated by TCRdb to the early 2020s). The method behind the library was the immunoSEQ multiplex PCR assay. Entries here come from immuneACCESS through TCRdb and include only in-frame sequences with V and J called. Some clones fail to appear in such tables; in the studies checked, an unresolved V gene covers under half of the shortfall, and the cause of the remainder is unknown. The sample yields about 430,000 clones; 75% to 95% were counted once. Jointly, the top ten make up approximately 12% of the sample. Read against the paper, the sample's treatment or condition label means: some 20 received Ad26.COV2.S at low or high dose, single or two shots; several received placebo; per-sample allocation not given. Repertoires of vaccine and placebo recipients were sequenced from samples collected on day 63 after the first injection.

Material: peripheral blood, obtained in a trial of Ad26.COV2.S vaccine versus placebo. These receptors all stem from a person between 18 and 65 years old who received the Ad26.COV2.S COVID-19 vaccine or a placebo.

The V call is TRBV6-2 or TRBV6-3, the J call TRBJ1-4; D may be TRBD1 (6 bases). The CDR3 is 16 residues long. Looked up from germline, CDR1 is MNHEY and CDR2 is SVGEGT. The V gene lost 5 bases and the J gene lost 5 bases, with 18 bases spanning the gap. CDR3 sequence reads: CASSKLQTGWNEKLFF. The CDR3 DNA reads TGTGCCAGCAGTAAACTACAGACAGGTTGGAATGAAAAACTGTTTTTT.

This chain connects TRBV27 to TRBJ2-7; D might be TRBD1 or TRBD2, each matching 5 bases. There are 14 residues in the CDR3. The V gene lost 2 bases and the J gene lost 2 bases, with 10 bases spanning the gap. Germline CDR1 is MNHEY and CDR2 is SMNVEV (reference sequence). The CDR3 DNA reads TGTGCCAGCAGTTTAAGGGACCCTACCTACGAGCAGTACTTC. Its translation: CASSLRDPTYEQYF.

V and J are TRBV7-9 and TRBJ2-1; 7 bases fit TRBD2. CDR3 size: 18 residues. The V segment lost 0 bases and the J segment 0 bases; nucleotides outside the gene matches: 8. The V gene's germline CDR1 is SEHNR and CDR2 FQNEAQ (reference sequence). CDR3 nucleotides: TGTGCCAGCAGCTTAGCCCGGGGAGGGCCACGCTCCTACAATGAGCAGTTCTTC. This gives the protein CASSLARGGPRSYNEQFF.

The CDR3, as DNA: TGTGCTAGTGGTTTGTTGGCGACAAGCAATCAGCCCCAGCATTTT. This sequence encodes CASGLLATSNQPQHF. The chain combines TRBV12-5 with TRBJ1-5; D ambiguous. The CDR3 runs 15 residues. With 2 bases removed from V and 1 base from J, the gap between germline ends came to 9 bases. Looked up from germline, CDR1 is LGHNT and CDR2 is FRNRAP.